This T cell receptor beta chain is drawn from a study of T cell changes during pregnancy in multiple sclerosis. Trimming cost V 5 bases and J 1 base; bases outside gene matches: 3. The germline V gene has CDR1 LNHDA and CDR2 SQIVND (reference sequence). The CDR3 is 15 residues long. The table came from immunoSEQ multiplex PCR; TCRdb's copy has only in-frame clones and leaves some out. The sample contains 90,000 to 120,000 clones, more than 90% of which appear only once. This clone was seen just once. This sample comprised peripheral blood, obtained in the second trimester of pregnancy. The origin of this receptor is a female donor with multiple sclerosis, enrolled in a pregnancy study. The chain uses TRBV19 and TRBJ2-3; 10 bases are a match to TRBD1. CDR3: CASSSGQGGTDTQYF. The CDR3 region has the DNA TGTGCCAGTAGTTCCGGACAGGGGGGCACAGATACGCAGTATTTT.